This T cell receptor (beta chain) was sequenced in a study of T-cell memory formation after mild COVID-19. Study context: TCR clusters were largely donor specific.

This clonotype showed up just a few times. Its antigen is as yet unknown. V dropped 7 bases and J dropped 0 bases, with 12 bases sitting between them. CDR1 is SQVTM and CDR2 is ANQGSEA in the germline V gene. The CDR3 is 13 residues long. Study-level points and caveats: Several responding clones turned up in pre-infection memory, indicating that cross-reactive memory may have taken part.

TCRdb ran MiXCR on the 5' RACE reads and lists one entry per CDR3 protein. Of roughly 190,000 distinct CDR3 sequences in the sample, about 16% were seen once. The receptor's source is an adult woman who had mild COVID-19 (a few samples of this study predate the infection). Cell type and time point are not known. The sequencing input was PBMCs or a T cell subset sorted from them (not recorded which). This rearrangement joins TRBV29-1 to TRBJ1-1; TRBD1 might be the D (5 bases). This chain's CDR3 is CSASGGVNTEAFF. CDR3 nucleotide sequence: TGCAGCGCCAGTGGGGGGGTGAACACTGAAGCTTTCTTT. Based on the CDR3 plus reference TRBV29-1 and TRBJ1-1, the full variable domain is SAVISQKPSRDICQRGTSLTIQCQVDSQVTMMFWYRQQPGQSLTLIATANQGSEATYESGFVIDKFPISRPNLTFSTLTVSNMSPEDSSIYLCSASGGVNTEAFFGQGTRLTVV.